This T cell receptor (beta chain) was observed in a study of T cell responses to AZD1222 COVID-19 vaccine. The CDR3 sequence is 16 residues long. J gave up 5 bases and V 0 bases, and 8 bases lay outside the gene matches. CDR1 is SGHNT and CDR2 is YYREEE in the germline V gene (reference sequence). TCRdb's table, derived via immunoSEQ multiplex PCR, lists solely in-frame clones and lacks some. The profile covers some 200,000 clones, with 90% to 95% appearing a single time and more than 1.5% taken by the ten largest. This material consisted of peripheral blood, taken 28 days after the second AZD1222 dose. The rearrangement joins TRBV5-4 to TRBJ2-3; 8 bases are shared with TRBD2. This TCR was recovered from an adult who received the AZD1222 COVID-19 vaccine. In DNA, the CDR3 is TGTGCCAGCAGCTTGGATTCGGGACTAGTCTTAGATACGCAGTATTTT. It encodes CASSLDSGLVLDTQYF.